This T cell receptor (beta chain) was recovered during a study of technical replicates of blood from a few donors. The protocol was immunoSEQ multiplex PCR, while the TCRdb copy is restricted to in-frame clones and leaves out a portion. The sample holds approximately 70,000 clones; about 94% are singletons and the top ten take 0.39%. V lost 4 bases, J lost 8 bases, and 21 bases lay in between. The CDR3 totals 15 residues. Germline V gives CDR1 SGHDT, CDR2 YYEEEE. The source material was T cells isolated from PBMCs. This clonotype was sampled from a human donor in good health. The chain has TRBV5-6 and TRBJ1-2; tentative D call: TRBD1 (6 bases). The CDR3 DNA follows: TGTGCCAGCAGCCCCCTTGCAGGAGGAACAGGGGGCTACACCTTC. Translated, it gives CASSPLAGGTGGYTF.